This T cell receptor (beta chain) was obtained from a study of blood T cell repertoires in COVID-19. Study-wide background: The United States, Italy and Spain supplied acute and convalescent COVID-19 samples. The cDNA or gDNA used as material had been derived from T cells, B-cell-depleted T cells, or PBMCs.

The repertoire was sequenced with immunoSEQ multiplex PCR; TCRdb's copy has only in-frame clones and lacks some. Of tens of thousands of clones listed, about 75% are singletons. Between the trimmed V and J ends, which lost 2 bases and 6 bases, there was a span of 6 bases. The germline V gene encodes CDR1 SGHTA and CDR2 FQGTGA. This CDR3 contains 12 residues. The chain recombines TRBV7-3 with TRBJ2-3; TRBD1 is a possible D gene (6 bases). Source material: peripheral blood. The receptor was derived from a human donor in a cohort sampled during active COVID-19. The CDR3 protein is CASSLDRDTQYF. Written as DNA, the CDR3 is TGTGCCAGCAGCTTAGACAGGGATACGCAGTATTTT.